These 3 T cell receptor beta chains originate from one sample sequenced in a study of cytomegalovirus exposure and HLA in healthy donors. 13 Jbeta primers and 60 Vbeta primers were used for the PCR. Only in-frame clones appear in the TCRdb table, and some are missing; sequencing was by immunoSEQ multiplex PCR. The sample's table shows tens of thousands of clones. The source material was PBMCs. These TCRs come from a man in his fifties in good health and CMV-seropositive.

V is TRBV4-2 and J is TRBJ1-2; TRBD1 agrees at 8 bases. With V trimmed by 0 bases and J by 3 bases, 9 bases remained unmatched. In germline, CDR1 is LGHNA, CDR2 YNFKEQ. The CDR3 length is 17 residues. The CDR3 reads CASSQDQVRGPHYGYTF. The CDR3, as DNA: TGTGCCAGCAGCCAAGATCAGGTCAGGGGGCCGCACTATGGCTACACCTTC.

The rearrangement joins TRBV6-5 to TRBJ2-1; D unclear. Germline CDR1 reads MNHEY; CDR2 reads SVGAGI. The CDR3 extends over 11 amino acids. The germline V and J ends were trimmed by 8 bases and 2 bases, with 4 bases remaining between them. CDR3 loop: CASGPYNEQFF. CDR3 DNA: TGTGCCAGCGGCCCCTACAATGAGCAGTTCTTC.

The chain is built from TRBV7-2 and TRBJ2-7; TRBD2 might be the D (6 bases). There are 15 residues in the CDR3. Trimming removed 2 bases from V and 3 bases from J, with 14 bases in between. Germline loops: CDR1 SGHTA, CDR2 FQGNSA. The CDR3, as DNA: TGTGCCAGCAGCTTAACGGCAGGGAGGAACTACGAGCAGTACGTC. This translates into CASSLTAGRNYEQYV.